This is a list of T cell receptor beta chains from one sample in a study of Graves' ophthalmopathy and Graves' hyperthyroidism. MiXCR, run by TCRdb on the multiplex PCR reads, gives a single entry per CDR3 protein. The table has 450,000 to 600,000 distinct CDR3 sequences, less than 40% seen once. The sequencing input was peripheral blood or thyroid tissue (not recorded which). The receptor set was obtained from an adult man with Graves' hyperthyroidism. The CDR3 runs from the conserved cysteine through the conserved F or W. The order of the fields is CDR3 DNA, CDR3 protein, clone size, V gene, J gene, D gene. A D gene is named only where the DNA matches it firmly. Rows give clone size only sometimes, using once, few, many, or a class for an expanded clone.

DNA: TGCAGTGCTAGCGACCCGGGACAGGGATGGGACGAGCAGTACTTC
CDR3: CSASDPGQGWDEQYF
size: few
V: TRBV20-1
J: TRBJ2-7
D: TRBD1

DNA: TGTGCCAGCAGTGAGTCGGTCGGGGTACGGGAAGCTTTCTTT
CDR3: CASSESVGVREAFF
size: many
V: TRBV25-1
J: TRBJ1-1
D: .

DNA: TGTGCCAGCAGTACTGGCCTCGGAGGGGGACTCTACGAGCAGTACTTC
CDR3: CASSTGLGGGLYEQYF
size: many
V: TRBV7-8
J: TRBJ2-7
D: .

DNA: TGTGCCACCAGCGACAGCTGGACAGGCACAGTCCAAGAGACCCTGTACTTC
CDR3: CATSDSWTGTVQETLYF
size: .
V: TRBV15
J: TRBJ2-5
D: TRBD1

DNA: TGCAGCGGGGCGGGGGCGGCGGGTACTGAAGCTTTCTTT
CDR3: CSGAGAAGTEAFF
size: many
V: TRBV29-1
J: TRBJ1-1
D: .

DNA: TGTGCCAGCAGCTTATCGGGCAGCTGGTACGAGCTGTTTTTT
CDR3: CASSLSGSWYELFF
size: once
V: TRBV7-6
J: TRBJ2-2
D: .

DNA: TGTGCCAGCAGTTTAAGCCACAGGGGAGTCGGCGGGGGCTTCTCCTACGAGCAGTACTTC
CDR3: CASSLSHRGVGGGFSYEQYF
size: .
V: TRBV12-3/TRBV12-4
J: TRBJ2-7
D: .

DNA: TGTGCCAGCAGCTCCAGGGGGCCGCTTTCCGGCTACACCTTC
CDR3: CASSSRGPLSGYTF
size: .
V: TRBV7-2
J: TRBJ1-2
D: TRBD1

DNA: TGTGCCAGCAGTTACCCGTCCGGGGGCGGGGAAGAGACCCAGTACTTC
CDR3: CASSYPSGGGEETQYF
size: .
V: TRBV6-6
J: TRBJ2-5
D: .

DNA: TGTGCCAGCAGCTACTATTCGGGACGCCGCCTGACAGATACGCAGTATTTT
CDR3: CASSYYSGRRLTDTQYF
size: few
V: TRBV7-2
J: TRBJ2-3
D: .

DNA: TGCAGCGGAGAGGGACAGTTGAACACTGAAGCTTTCTTT
CDR3: CSGEGQLNTEAFF
size: .
V: TRBV29-1
J: TRBJ1-1
D: TRBD1

DNA: TGTGCCAGCAGTGATTTCAGTTCGACGTACACCGGGGAGCTGTTTTTT
CDR3: CASSDFSSTYTGELFF
size: few
V: TRBV2
J: TRBJ2-2
D: .

DNA: TGCAGCTTTATACGGGGCACTGAAGCTTTCTTT
CDR3: CSFIRGTEAFF
size: .
V: TRBV29-1
J: TRBJ1-1
D: .

DNA: TGCAGCGTTGGGGTAGATCTCAACTATGGCTACACCTTC
CDR3: CSVGVDLNYGYTF
size: many
V: TRBV29-1
J: TRBJ1-2
D: .

DNA: TGTGCCAGCAGCCCTGTGGGGGGGGAGACCCAGTACTTC
CDR3: CASSPVGGETQYF
size: few
V: TRBV5-4
J: TRBJ2-5
D: TRBD2

DNA: TGTGCCAGCAGCTTTGTCAGGGCGGCCGGGGAGCTGTTTTTT
CDR3: CASSFVRAAGELFF
size: many
V: TRBV7-2
J: TRBJ2-2
D: .

DNA: TGTGCCAGCAGCCAAGCCTGGGGCTGGCGCGAGCAGTACTTC
CDR3: CASSQAWGWREQYF
size: .
V: TRBV7-3
J: TRBJ2-7
D: .

DNA: TGTGCCAGCAGCTTAGTTCCTTGGGACTACGAGCAGTACTTC
CDR3: CASSLVPWDYEQYF
size: many
V: TRBV11-2
J: TRBJ2-7
D: .

DNA: TGTGCCAGCAGTGAAACAGGGCTACCCTACGAGCAGTACTTC
CDR3: CASSETGLPYEQYF
size: .
V: TRBV2
J: TRBJ2-7
D: .

DNA: TGTGCCAGCAGCCACCTCGGACAGGGGGCGGGTACCTTC
CDR3: CASSHLGQGAGTF
size: many
V: TRBV3-1
J: TRBJ1-2
D: TRBD1

DNA: TGCGCCAGCAGCGAAGAGGGCTCCCGTCGAGCTTTCTTT
CDR3: CASSEEGSRRAFF
size: many
V: TRBV5-1
J: TRBJ1-1
D: .

DNA: TGTGCCAGCAGCCCGGGACTAGCGGCCTACGGGCAGTACTTC
CDR3: CASSPGLAAYGQYF
size: once
V: TRBV7-3
J: TRBJ2-7
D: TRBD2

DNA: TGCAGTGCTAGAGTAAGGCAGGGCGGATTTTATGGCTACACCTTC
CDR3: CSARVRQGGFYGYTF
size: .
V: TRBV20-1
J: TRBJ1-2
D: .

DNA: TGCAGCGCAGGGGCTATCAATGAGCAGTTCTTC
CDR3: CSAGAINEQFF
size: few
V: TRBV29-1
J: TRBJ2-1
D: .

DNA: TGTGCCTGGAGCCGAGGACAGACTGAAGCTTTCTTT
CDR3: CAWSRGQTEAFF
size: few
V: TRBV30
J: TRBJ1-1
D: .

DNA: TGCGCCACCAGCAGAGAAAGCGGGAGGGGACGCAATGAGCAGTTCTTC
CDR3: CATSRESGRGRNEQFF
size: .
V: TRBV15
J: TRBJ2-1
D: TRBD2

DNA: TGCGCCAGCAGCTTGGGGTTCTACGAGCAGTACTTC
CDR3: CASSLGFYEQYF
size: many
V: TRBV7-9
J: TRBJ2-7
D: .

DNA: TGCGCCAGCAGTGCCAGCGGGGGGGGTGAGCAGTACTTC
CDR3: CASSASGGGEQYF
size: many
V: TRBV10-2
J: TRBJ2-7
D: TRBD2

DNA: TGTGCCAGTAGAGGGGTCAACACCGGGGAGCTGTTTTTT
CDR3: CASRGVNTGELFF
size: many
V: TRBV19
J: TRBJ2-2
D: .

DNA: TGTGCCAGCAGCGGGTTCGCCGAGTGGGGGTATGGCTACACCTTC
CDR3: CASSGFAEWGYGYTF
size: many
V: TRBV7-2
J: TRBJ1-2
D: .

DNA: TGCAGTGCTAAATCGGCGGCCGGGGCTAACTATGGCTACACCTTC
CDR3: CSAKSAAGANYGYTF
size: many
V: TRBV20-1
J: TRBJ1-2
D: .

DNA: TGTGCCACCAGCAGATTTGCAGGGGGCCGAAACACTGAAGCTTTCTTT
CDR3: CATSRFAGGRNTEAFF
size: many
V: TRBV15
J: TRBJ1-1
D: TRBD1

DNA: TGTGCCACCAGTATGGGTCGCAGCTCCTACAATGAGCAGTTCTTC
CDR3: CATSMGRSSYNEQFF
size: few
V: TRBV24-1
J: TRBJ2-1
D: .

DNA: TGTGCCAGCAGTTTAATGAAAGGGACAGGGGGCTTACGAGACGAGCAGTACTTC
CDR3: CASSLMKGTGGLRDEQYF
size: once
V: TRBV7-9
J: TRBJ2-7
D: TRBD1

DNA: TGCGCCAGCAGTGATCGTTCGGGGACAGATACGCAGTATTTT
CDR3: CASSDRSGTDTQYF
size: .
V: TRBV10-1
J: TRBJ2-3
D: .

DNA: TGTGCCATCAGTGCCCAGGGACAGAACACTGAAGCTTTCTTT
CDR3: CAISAQGQNTEAFF
size: many
V: TRBV10-3
J: TRBJ1-1
D: .